This T cell receptor (beta chain) is drawn from a study of blood T cells in healthy people across ages. Remarks on this clonotype: Its antigen is as yet unknown.

Germline CDR1 is MNHEY and CDR2 is SVGAGI. The length of the CDR3 is 12 residues. The V segment lost 5 bases and the J segment 10 bases; nucleotides outside the gene matches: 5. Primed by a sample-barcoded 5' primer and a J-beta primer mix, a second PCR proceeded for 7 to 11 cycles. One entry per CDR3 protein results from TCRdb running MiXCR on the 5' RACE reads. The table lists about 1.4 million distinct CDR3 sequences, approximately 63% of them singletons, with about 6.7% in the top ten. The study isolated at least 6 million PBMCs from each sample. Total RNA was extracted at no less than 5 micrograms per sample. Study-wide points: TCR beta diversity per million T cells fell roughly linearly with age. Diversity was higher, and naive CD4+ cells more numerous, in long-lived donors than in aged donors.

The sample comprised blood. This sequence joins TRBV6-5 and TRBJ1-1; 9 bases are shared with TRBD1. The TCR was taken from a man between 18 and 35 years old in good health. This chain's CDR3 is CASSPTTGGAFF. CDR3 sequence (DNA): TGTGCCAGCAGTCCTACGACAGGGGGAGCTTTCTTT.